This TCR beta chain came from a study of T cells in Graves' hyperthyroidism and ophthalmopathy. Broader study findings: Blood samples included most of the expanded thyroid clonotypes exceeding 0.001.

This CDR3 is 16 amino acids long. Germline lookup yields CDR1 MNHEY and CDR2 SVGEGT. V lost 5 bases, J lost 0 bases, and 15 bases lay in between. RNA transcripts yielded amplified TCR beta CDR3 regions. The HTBI primer set was used in a first-round RT-PCR of the TCR CDR3. TCRdb re-called the multiplex PCR reads with MiXCR, one entry per CDR3 protein. The data contain fewer than 900,000 distinct CDR3 sequences, about 16% of them seen just once; the ten biggest clones take up approximately 8.4%. On the basis of clinical symptoms, serum thyroxine and TRAb, thyroid ultrasound and orbital computed tomography, diagnoses were made. This clonotype has only a few counts. What it binds is unknown.

The clonotype originates from a man aged 18 to 30 with Graves' hyperthyroidism. The gene calls are TRBV6-2 or TRBV6-3 and TRBJ2-3; D possibly matches TRBD1 or TRBD2 (5 bases each). Sequencing input: blood. CDR3 in DNA: TGTGCCAGCAGTCATCAACCGGGACGCAGCACAGATACGCAGTATTTT. Translating it yields CASSHQPGRSTDTQYF.